Listed below are T cell receptor beta chains from one sample, sequenced in a study of beta chain features in type 1 diabetes. Here immunoSEQ multiplex PCR was the method, and the copy in TCRdb shows in-frame clones only, minus some. The table has some 900,000 clones, roughly a sixth seen once; the top ten hold about 0.02%. Sequencing was done on a sample of naive CD4+ T cells from blood. These receptors all stem from a woman aged 18-35 years in good health. Each CDR3 is given with its conserved first and last residue. The D gene is left open where the match is weak.

D,J,V,length,CDR3
-,TRBJ2-3,TRBV5-1,15,CASSLDVRGTDTQYF
-,TRBJ1-3,TRBV9,15,CASSVEGISGNTIYF
-,TRBJ2-1,TRBV10-3,18,CAISDRGTAGDSYNEQFF
-,TRBJ2-1,TRBV7-9,11,CASSSLNEQFF
TRBD1,TRBJ1-4,TRBV4-1,16,CASSQPRQGRGEKLFF
-,TRBJ1-2,TRBV2,12,CASSGQLYGYTF
TRBD1,TRBJ2-1,TRBV2,15,CASSVTGQRNNEQFF
TRBD2,TRBJ2-1,TRBV10-3,13,CAISGLALGEQFF
-,TRBJ2-5,TRBV4-2,14,CASSQGQEQETQYF
-,TRBJ2-7,TRBV7-8,13,CASSLAAIYEQYF
-,TRBJ2-1,TRBV15,13,CATSRGNGVEQFF
TRBD1,TRBJ2-7,TRBV29-1,12,CSGGGQGYEQYF
TRBD1,TRBJ2-7,TRBV4-2,16,CASSQDMGQGFYEQYF
-,TRBJ2-5,TRBV7-2,11,CASSLKETQYF
-,TRBJ2-1,TRBV4-2,16,CASSQNLVARAGEQFF
-,TRBJ1-5,TRBV6-6,15,CASRWTADSNQPQHF
TRBD2,TRBJ2-1,TRBV28,16,CASGRLAGSVHNEQFF
-,TRBJ2-3,TRBV18,16,CASSPPGAYSTDTQYF
-,TRBJ2-1,TRBV14,16,CASSQPRDWISDEQFF
-,TRBJ2-3,TRBV15,15,CATSRDPQITDTQYF
TRBD2,TRBJ2-1,TRBV7-3,21,CASSLNPPPGLAGYAWNEQFF
-,TRBJ2-3,TRBV4-3,14,CASSQDSGRDTQYF